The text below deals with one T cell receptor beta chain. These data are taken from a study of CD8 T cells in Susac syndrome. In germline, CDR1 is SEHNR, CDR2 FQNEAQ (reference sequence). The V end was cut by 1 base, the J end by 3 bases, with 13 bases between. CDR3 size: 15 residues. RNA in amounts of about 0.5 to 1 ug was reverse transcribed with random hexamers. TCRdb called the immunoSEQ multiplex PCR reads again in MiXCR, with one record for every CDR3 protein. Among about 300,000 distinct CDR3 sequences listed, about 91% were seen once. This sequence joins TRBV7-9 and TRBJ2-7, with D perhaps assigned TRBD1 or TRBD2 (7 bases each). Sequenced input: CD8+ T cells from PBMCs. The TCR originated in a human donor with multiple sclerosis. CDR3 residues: CASSLGGGQNYEQYF. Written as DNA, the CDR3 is TGTGCCAGCAGCTTAGGCGGGGGACAGAACTACGAGCAGTACTTC. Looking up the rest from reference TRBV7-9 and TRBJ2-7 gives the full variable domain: DTGVSQNPRHKITKRGQNVTFRCDPISEHNRLYWYRQTLGQGPEFLTYFQNEAQLEKSRLLSDRFSAERPKGSFSTLEIQRTEQGDSAMYLCASSLGGGQNYEQYFGPGTRLTVT.